This record concerns one T cell receptor beta chain sequence. This sample was included in a study of response to subunit inactivated influenza vaccine. TCRdb fed the RT-PCR reads into MiXCR, producing one record per CDR3 protein. The sample consists of about 480,000 distinct CDR3 sequences, 25% of them appearing once. This CDR3 is built from 16 residues. Trimming shortened V by 1 base and J by 1 base, and 14 bases separated the two germline ends. The germline CDR1 and CDR2 sequences are PRHDT and FYEKMQ (reference sequence). The clonotype comes from a man aged 50-59 years who received an inactivated influenza vaccine. The V gene is TRBV13, the J gene TRBJ2-7; D unclear. The source material was CD4+ T cells sorted from PBMCs, sampled less than 6 days after vaccination. CDR3 loop: CASSLVRQSLSYEQYF. The CDR3 nucleotides read TGTGCCAGCAGCTTAGTTCGCCAGTCTTTATCCTACGAGCAGTACTTC. The full variable domain, completed using reference TRBV13 and TRBJ2-7, is AAGVIQSPRHLIKEKRETATLKCYPIPRHDTVYWYQQGPGQDPQFLISFYEKMQSDKGSIPDRFSAQQFSDYHSELNMSSLELGDSALYFCASSLVRQSLSYEQYFGPGTRLTVT.